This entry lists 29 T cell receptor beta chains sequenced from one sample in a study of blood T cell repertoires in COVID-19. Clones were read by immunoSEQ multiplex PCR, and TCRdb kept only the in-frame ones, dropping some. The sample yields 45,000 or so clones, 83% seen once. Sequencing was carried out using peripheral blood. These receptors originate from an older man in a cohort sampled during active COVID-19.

The DNA of the CDR3 is TGTGCCAGCAGTTTAATCGGGGGAATGGCTGGCTACACCTTC. Protein product: CASSLIGGMAGYTF. This rearrangement joins TRBV28 to TRBJ1-2, with a tentative D call TRBD1 (5 bases). Per the germline V gene, CDR1 is MDHEN and CDR2 is SYDVKM. The germline V and J ends were trimmed by 2 bases and 7 bases, with 14 bases remaining between them. CDR3 length: 14 amino acids.

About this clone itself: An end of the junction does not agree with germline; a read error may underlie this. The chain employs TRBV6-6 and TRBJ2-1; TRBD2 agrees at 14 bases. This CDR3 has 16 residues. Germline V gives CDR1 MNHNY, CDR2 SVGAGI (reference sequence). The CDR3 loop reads CASSDSGTSGGNEQFF. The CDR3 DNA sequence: TGTGCCAGCAGTGACTCCGGGACTAGCGGGGGCAATGAGCAGTTCTTC.

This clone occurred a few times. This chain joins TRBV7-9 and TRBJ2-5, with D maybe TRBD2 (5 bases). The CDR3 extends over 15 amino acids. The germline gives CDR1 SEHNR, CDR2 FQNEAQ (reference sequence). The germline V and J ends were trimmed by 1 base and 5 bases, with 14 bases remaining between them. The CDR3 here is CASSLVYNRGETQYF. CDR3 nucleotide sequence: TGTGCCAGCAGCTTAGTGTATAACCGAGGGGAGACCCAGTACTTC.

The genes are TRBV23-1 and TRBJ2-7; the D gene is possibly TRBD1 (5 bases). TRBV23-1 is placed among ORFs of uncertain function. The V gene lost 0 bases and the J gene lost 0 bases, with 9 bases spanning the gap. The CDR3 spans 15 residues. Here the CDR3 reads CASSQSRQRSYEQYF. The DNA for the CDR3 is TGCGCCAGCAGTCAATCCCGACAGCGCTCCTACGAGCAGTACTTC.

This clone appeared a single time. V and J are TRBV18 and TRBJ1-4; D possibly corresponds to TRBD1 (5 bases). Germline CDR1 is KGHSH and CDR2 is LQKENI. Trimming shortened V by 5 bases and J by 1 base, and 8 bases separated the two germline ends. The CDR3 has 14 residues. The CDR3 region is CASSATVTNEKLFF. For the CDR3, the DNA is TGTGCCAGCTCAGCGACAGTAACTAATGAAAAACTGTTTTTT.

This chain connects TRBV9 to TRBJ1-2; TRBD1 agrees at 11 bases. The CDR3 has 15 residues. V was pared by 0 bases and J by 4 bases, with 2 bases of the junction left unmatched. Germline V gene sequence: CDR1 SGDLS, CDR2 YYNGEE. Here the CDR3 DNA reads TGTGCCAGCAGCGTAGGGACAGGGGGCCTCTATGGCTACACCTTC. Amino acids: CASSVGTGGLYGYTF.

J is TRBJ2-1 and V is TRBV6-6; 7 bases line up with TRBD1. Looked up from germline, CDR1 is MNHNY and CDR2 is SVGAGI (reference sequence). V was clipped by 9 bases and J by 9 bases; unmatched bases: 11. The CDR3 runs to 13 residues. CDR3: CASTGQAAGEQFF. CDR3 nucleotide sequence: TGTGCCAGTACCGGACAGGCCGCCGGTGAGCAGTTCTTC.

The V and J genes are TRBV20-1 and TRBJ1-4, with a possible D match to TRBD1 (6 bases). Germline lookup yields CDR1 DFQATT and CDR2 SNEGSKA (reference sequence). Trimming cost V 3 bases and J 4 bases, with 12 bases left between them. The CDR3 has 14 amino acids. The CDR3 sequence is CSASRGHVNEKLFF. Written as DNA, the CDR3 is TGCAGTGCTAGTCGGGGACACGTTAATGAAAAACTGTTTTTT.

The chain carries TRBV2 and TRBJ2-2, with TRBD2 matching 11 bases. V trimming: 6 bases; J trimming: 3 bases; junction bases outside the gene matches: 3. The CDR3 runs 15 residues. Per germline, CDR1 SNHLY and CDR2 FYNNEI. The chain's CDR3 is CASRTTSGDTGELFF. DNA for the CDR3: TGTGCCAGCAGAACGACTAGCGGGGACACCGGGGAGCTGTTTTTT.

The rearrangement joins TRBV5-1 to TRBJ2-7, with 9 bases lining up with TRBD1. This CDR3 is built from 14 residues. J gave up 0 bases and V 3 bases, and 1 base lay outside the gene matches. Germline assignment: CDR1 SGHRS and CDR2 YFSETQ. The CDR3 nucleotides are TGCGCCAGCAGCTCGACAGGGGGCTCCTACGAGCAGTACTTC. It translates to CASSSTGGSYEQYF.

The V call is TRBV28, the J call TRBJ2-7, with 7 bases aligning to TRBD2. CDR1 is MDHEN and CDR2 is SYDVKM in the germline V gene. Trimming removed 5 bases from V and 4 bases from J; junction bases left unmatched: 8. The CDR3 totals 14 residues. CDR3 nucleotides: TGTGCCAGCAGTCTTTCTAGCGGAGAGTACGAGCAGTACTTC. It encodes CASSLSSGEYEQYF.

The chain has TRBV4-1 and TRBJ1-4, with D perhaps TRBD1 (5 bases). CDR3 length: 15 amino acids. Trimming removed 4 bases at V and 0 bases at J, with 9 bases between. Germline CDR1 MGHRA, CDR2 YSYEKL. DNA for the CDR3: TGCGCCAGCAGCCGCTCGGGGGCAACTAATGAAAAACTGTTTTTT. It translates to CASSRSGATNEKLFF.

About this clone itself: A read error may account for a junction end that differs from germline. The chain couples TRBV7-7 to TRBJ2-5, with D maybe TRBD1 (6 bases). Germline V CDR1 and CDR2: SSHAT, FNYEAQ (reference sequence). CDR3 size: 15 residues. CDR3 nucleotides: TGTGCTAGCAGCTTAGGGGCAGGGGTTCAAGAGACCCAGTACTTC. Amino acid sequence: CASSLGAGVQETQYF. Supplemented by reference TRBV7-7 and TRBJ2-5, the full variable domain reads GAGVSQSPRYKVTKRGQDVTLRCDPISSHATLYWYQQALGQGPEFLTYFNYEAQPDKSGLPSDRFSAERPEGSISTLTIQRTEQRDSAMYRCASSLGAGVQETQYFGPGTRLLVL.

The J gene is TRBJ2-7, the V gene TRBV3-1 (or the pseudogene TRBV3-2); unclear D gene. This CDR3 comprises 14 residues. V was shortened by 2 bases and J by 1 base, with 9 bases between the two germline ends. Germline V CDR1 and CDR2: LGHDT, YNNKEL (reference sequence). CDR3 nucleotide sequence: TGTGCCAGCAGCCAAAGTTACGGGTCCTACGAGCAGTACTTC. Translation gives CASSQSYGSYEQYF.

The CDR3 here is CASSSGRGSSGYTF. The CDR3 DNA is TGTGCCAGCAGCTCGGGCAGGGGGAGCTCAGGCTACACCTTC. The chain is built from TRBV5-6 and TRBJ1-2; 7 bases match TRBD1. The CDR3 totals 14 residues. V trimming: 3 bases; J trimming: 8 bases; junction bases outside the gene matches: 10. From germline, CDR1 is SGHDT and CDR2 YYEEEE.

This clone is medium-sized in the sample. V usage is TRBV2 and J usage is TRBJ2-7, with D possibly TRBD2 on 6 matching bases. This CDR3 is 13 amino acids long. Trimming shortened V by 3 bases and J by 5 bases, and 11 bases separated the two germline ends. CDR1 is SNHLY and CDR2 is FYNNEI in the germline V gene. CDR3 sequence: CASSDGGIDEQYF. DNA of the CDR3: TGTGCCAGCAGTGACGGAGGGATCGACGAGCAGTACTTC.

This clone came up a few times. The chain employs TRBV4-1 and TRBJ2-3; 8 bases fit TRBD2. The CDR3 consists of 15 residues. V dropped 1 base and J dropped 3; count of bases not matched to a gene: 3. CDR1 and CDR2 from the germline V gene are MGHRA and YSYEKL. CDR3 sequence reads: CASSQGGGRTDTQYF. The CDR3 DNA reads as TGCGCCAGCAGCCAAGGGGGCGGGAGGACAGATACGCAGTATTTT.

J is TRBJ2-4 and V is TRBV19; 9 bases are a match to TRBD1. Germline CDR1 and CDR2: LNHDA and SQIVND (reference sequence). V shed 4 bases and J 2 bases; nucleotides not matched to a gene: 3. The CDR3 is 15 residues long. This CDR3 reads CASSTGQGTKNIQYF. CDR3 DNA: TGTGCCAGTAGTACAGGACAGGGGACCAAAAACATTCAGTACTTC.

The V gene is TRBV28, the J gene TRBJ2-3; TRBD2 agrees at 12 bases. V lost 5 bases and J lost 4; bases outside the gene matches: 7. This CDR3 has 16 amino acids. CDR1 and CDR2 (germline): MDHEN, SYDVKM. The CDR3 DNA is TGTGCCAGCAGTCTCGCTAGCGGGAGGGCGGCAGATACGCAGTATTTT. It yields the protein CASSLASGRAADTQYF.

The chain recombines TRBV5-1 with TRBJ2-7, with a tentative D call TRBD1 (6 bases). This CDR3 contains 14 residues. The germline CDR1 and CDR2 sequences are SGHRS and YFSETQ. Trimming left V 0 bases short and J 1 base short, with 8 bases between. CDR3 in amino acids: CASSLATGSYEQYF. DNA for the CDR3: TGCGCCAGCAGCTTGGCGACAGGTTCCTACGAGCAGTACTTC.

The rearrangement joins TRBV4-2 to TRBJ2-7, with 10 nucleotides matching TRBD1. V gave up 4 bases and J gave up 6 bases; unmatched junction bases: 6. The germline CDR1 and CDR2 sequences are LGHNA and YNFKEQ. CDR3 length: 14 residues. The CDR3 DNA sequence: TGTGCCAGCAGCCGACCCGGGACAGGGGTCGAGCAGTACTTC. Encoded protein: CASSRPGTGVEQYF.

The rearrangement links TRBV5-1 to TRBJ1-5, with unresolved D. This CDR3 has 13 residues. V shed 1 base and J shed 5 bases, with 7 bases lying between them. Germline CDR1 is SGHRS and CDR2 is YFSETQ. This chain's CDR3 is CASSLSVDQPQHF. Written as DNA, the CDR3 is TGCGCCAGCAGCTTGTCTGTAGATCAGCCCCAGCATTTT.

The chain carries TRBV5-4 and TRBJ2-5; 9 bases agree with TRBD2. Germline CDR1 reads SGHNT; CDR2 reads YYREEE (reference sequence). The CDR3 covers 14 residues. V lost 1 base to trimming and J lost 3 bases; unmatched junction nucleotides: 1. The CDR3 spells CASSLLAGEETQYF. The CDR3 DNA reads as TGTGCCAGCAGCTTGTTAGCGGGAGAAGAGACCCAGTACTTC.

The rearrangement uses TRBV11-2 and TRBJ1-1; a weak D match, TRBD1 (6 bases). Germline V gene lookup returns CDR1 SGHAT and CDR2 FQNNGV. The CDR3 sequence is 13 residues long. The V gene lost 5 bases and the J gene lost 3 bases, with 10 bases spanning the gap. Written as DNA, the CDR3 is TGTGCCAGCAGCATCCAGGGGTACACTGAAGCTTTCTTT. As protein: CASSIQGYTEAFF.

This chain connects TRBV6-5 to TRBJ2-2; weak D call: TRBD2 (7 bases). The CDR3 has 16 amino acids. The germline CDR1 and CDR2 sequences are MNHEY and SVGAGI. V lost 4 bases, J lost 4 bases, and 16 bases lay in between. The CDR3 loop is CASSSPGGPVTGELFF. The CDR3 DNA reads TGTGCCAGCAGTTCTCCCGGGGGGCCAGTCACCGGGGAGCTGTTTTTT.

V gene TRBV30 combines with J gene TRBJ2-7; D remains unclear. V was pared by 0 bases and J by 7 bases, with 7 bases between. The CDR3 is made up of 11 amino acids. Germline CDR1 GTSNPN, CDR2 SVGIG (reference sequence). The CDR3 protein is CAWSVLREQYF. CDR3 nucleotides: TGTGCCTGGAGTGTCCTGCGGGAGCAGTACTTC.

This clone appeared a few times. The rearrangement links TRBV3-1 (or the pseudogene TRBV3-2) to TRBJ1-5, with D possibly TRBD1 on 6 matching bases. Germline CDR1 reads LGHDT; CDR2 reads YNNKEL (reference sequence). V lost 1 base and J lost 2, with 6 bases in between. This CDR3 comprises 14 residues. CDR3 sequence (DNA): TGTGCCAGCAGCCAAGGGACAGGCAATCAGCCCCAGCATTTT. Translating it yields CASSQGTGNQPQHF.

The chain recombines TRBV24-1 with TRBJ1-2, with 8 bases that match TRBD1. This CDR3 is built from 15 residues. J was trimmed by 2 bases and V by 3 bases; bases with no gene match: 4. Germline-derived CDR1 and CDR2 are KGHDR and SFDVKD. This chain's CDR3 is CATSDTRTGNYGYTF. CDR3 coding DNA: TGTGCCACCAGTGATACGCGGACAGGGAACTATGGCTACACCTTC.

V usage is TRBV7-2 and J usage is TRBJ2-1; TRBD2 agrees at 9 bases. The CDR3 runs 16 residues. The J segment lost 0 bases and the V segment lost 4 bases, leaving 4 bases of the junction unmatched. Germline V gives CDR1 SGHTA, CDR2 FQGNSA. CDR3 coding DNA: TGTGCCAGCAGCTCCTTTAGCGGGGGCTCCTACAATGAGCAGTTCTTC. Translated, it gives CASSSFSGGSYNEQFF.